This is a list of T cell receptor beta chains from one sample in a study of cytomegalovirus exposure and HLA in healthy donors. Data came from immunoSEQ multiplex PCR; TCRdb stores just in-frame clones and leaves some out. Altogether tens of thousands of clones are present, roughly 80% being singletons, with the ten largest covering less than 3%. Input material: PBMCs. The source is a young woman in good health and CMV-seronegative. Each CDR3 is given with its conserved first and last residue. The order of the fields is clone size, D gene, V gene, J gene, CDR3 DNA, CDR3 protein. D genes are given only for firm matches. A clone size is listed for some rows: how often the clone was seen (once, few, many), or a class if it is expanded.

clone_size: -; d_call: TRBD2; v_call: TRBV27; j_call: TRBJ2-2; cdr3_nt: TGTGCCAGCAGTTCCTCCGGGGGGGTCGGGGAGCTGTTTTTT; cdr3_aa: CASSSSGGVGELFF
clone_size: few; d_call: -; v_call: TRBV2; j_call: TRBJ2-7; cdr3_nt: TGTGCCAGCAGTGAAGCGTTACGGACTGTTGCTGGAGAGCAGTACTTC; cdr3_aa: CASSEALRTVAGEQYF
clone_size: few; d_call: TRBD2; v_call: TRBV19; j_call: TRBJ2-5; cdr3_nt: TGTGCCAGTAGTACGGGACTAGAGGTGGGGGGAGAGACCCAGTACTTC; cdr3_aa: CASSTGLEVGGETQYF
clone_size: -; d_call: -; v_call: TRBV7-9; j_call: TRBJ1-1; cdr3_nt: TGTTCCAGCAGTTCGGGAGACAGTGCTTACACTGAAGCTTTCTTT; cdr3_aa: CSSSSGDSAYTEAFF
clone_size: -; d_call: -; v_call: TRBV6-5; j_call: TRBJ1-5; cdr3_nt: TGTGCCAGCAGTTACTCGACGGGGGAAGATCAGCCCCAGCATTTT; cdr3_aa: CASSYSTGEDQPQHF
clone_size: few; d_call: -; v_call: TRBV28; j_call: TRBJ1-1; cdr3_nt: TGTGCCAGCAGTTTAAATAGAGCATCGGGGACTGAAGCTTTCTTT; cdr3_aa: CASSLNRASGTEAFF
clone_size: -; d_call: -; v_call: TRBV7-9; j_call: TRBJ1-1; cdr3_nt: TGTGCCAGCAGCTTAGTTGATAGAAACACTGAAGCTTTCTTT; cdr3_aa: CASSLVDRNTEAFF
clone_size: -; d_call: TRBD1; v_call: TRBV13; j_call: TRBJ2-1; cdr3_nt: TGTGCCAGCAGCTCCATACTTGGACAGGCTAGGGGCGAGCAGTTCTTC; cdr3_aa: CASSSILGQARGEQFF
clone_size: few; d_call: TRBD2; v_call: TRBV15; j_call: TRBJ2-3; cdr3_nt: TGTGCCACCAGCCAGGGTCCTAGCGGGACAGATACGCAGTATTTT; cdr3_aa: CATSQGPSGTDTQYF
clone_size: -; d_call: TRBD2; v_call: TRBV7-8; j_call: TRBJ2-3; cdr3_nt: TGTGCCAGCAGCTTTGGGGGGGGAATCACAGATACGCAGTATTTT; cdr3_aa: CASSFGGGITDTQYF
clone_size: -; d_call: -; v_call: TRBV6-5; j_call: TRBJ2-7; cdr3_nt: TGTGCCAGCGGGACCCGATTTACTAGGGGAGGCGGGCAGTACTTC; cdr3_aa: CASGTRFTRGGGQYF